This T cell receptor beta chain was sequenced for a study of T-cell memory formation after mild COVID-19. Study-level background: Largely, TCR clusters stayed within a single donor. Study-level findings and limits: Among clones contracting day 15 to 85, CD4/CD8 was balanced, whereas later expanders leaned CD4+. Prior to infection, memory already included some responding clones, suggesting cross-reactive memory joined. Second-wave clones that peaked on day 37 lacked confirmed SARS-CoV-2 specificity.

CDR1 SGHKS and CDR2 YYEKEE come from the germline V gene (reference sequence). The CDR3 contains 14 residues. Trimming removed 2 bases at V and 5 bases at J, with 11 bases between. In regard to this clonotype: Its cognate antigen is unknown.

Via MiXCR, TCRdb re-called the 5' RACE reads, giving one row per CDR3 protein. The profile shows tens of thousands of distinct CDR3 sequences, 10% to 15% of them singletons. Sample: PBMCs or a T cell subset sorted from them (not recorded which). V and J are TRBV5-5 and TRBJ2-1; possibly TRBD2 for D (5 bases). This TCR came from an adult woman who had mild COVID-19 (a few samples of this study predate the infection). Cell type and time point are not known. The CDR3 sequence is CASSLPDGDNEQFF. CDR3 bases: TGTGCCAGCAGCTTACCCGACGGGGACAATGAGCAGTTCTTC.